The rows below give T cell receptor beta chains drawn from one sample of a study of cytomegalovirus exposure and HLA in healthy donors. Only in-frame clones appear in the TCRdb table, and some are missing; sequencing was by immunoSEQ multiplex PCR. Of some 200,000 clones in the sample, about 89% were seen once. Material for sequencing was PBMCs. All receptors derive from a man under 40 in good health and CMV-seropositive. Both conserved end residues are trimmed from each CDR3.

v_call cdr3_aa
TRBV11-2 ASSINRDQPQH
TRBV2 ASRNRVFAGANVLT
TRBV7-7 ASSFAGEETQY
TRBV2 ASRYSGETQY
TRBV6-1 ASSEAARGTEAF
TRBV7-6 ASSFSGSIDEQY
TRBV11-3 ASSLGRQEQSGANVLT
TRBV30 AWSRGAGEPNEQF
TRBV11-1 ASTPREGGSNQPQH
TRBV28 ASKGRSYEQY
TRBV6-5 ASSRDRVDGYT
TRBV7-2 ASSSNWAGLFDNSPLH
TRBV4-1 ASSTTFSDDSYEQY
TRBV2 ASTHLRGQGNEQF
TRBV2 ASRAGPNQPQH
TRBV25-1 ASSEFGTSTGELF
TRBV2 ASSRNIQETQY
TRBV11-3 ASSLLPGGTSTDTQY
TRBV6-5 ASSYSFSGADTQY
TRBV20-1 SAREGAPQT
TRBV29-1 SAEGGTDTQY
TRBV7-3 ASSSSGTVDEQF
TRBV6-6 ASSDRDGGSYEQY
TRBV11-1 ASSLTGVTEAF
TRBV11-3 ASSSGQGFGELF
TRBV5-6 ASSLFRGDYGYT
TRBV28 ASNLQGLVETQY
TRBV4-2 ASSYTGYTGELF
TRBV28 ATWDRNTEAF
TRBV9 ASSGASYNSPLH
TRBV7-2 ASATGGARETQY
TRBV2 ASGGESPTQY
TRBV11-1 ASSLSAIEAF
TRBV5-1 ASSPDTWNTEAF